These T cell receptor beta chains were read from a single sample in a study of Graves' ophthalmopathy and Graves' hyperthyroidism. TCRdb itself ran the multiplex PCR reads through MiXCR, one entry per CDR3 protein. The sample lists under 350,000 distinct CDR3 sequences, about a sixth seen once, with around an eighth in the top ten. Sequencing was performed on peripheral blood. The receptors derive from an adult man with Graves' ophthalmopathy. Each CDR3 is given with its conserved first and last residue. Each record gives: V gene, J gene, D gene, CDR3 protein. The D gene is left open where the match is weak.

v_gene: TRBV30
j_gene: TRBJ2-7
d_gene: -
CDR3aa: CAWSVGPGVYEQYF

v_gene: TRBV30
j_gene: TRBJ2-2
d_gene: TRBD2
CDR3aa: CAWSVLAGGTGELFF

v_gene: TRBV7-8
j_gene: TRBJ1-1
d_gene: -
CDR3aa: CASSLVQYTEAFF

v_gene: TRBV6-2/TRBV6-3
j_gene: TRBJ2-7
d_gene: -
CDR3aa: CATTKLDSGEQYF

v_gene: TRBV15
j_gene: TRBJ2-7
d_gene: -
CDR3aa: CATRERHLREQYF

v_gene: TRBV6-1
j_gene: TRBJ1-2
d_gene: TRBD1
CDR3aa: CASSRTGENYGYTF

v_gene: TRBV9
j_gene: TRBJ2-2
d_gene: -
CDR3aa: CASSVALQGPGELFF

v_gene: TRBV14
j_gene: TRBJ1-2
d_gene: -
CDR3aa: CASSQDRRYGYTF

v_gene: TRBV12-3/TRBV12-4
j_gene: TRBJ2-2
d_gene: -
CDR3aa: CASSPRTGELFF

v_gene: TRBV11-1
j_gene: TRBJ1-1
d_gene: TRBD1
CDR3aa: CASSGQAGQGMNTEAFF

v_gene: TRBV2
j_gene: TRBJ2-7
d_gene: TRBD1
CDR3aa: CASSDGTGLEQYF

v_gene: TRBV6-5
j_gene: TRBJ1-1
d_gene: -
CDR3aa: CASGHRLGNTEAFF

v_gene: TRBV25-1
j_gene: TRBJ2-5
d_gene: TRBD1
CDR3aa: CASSESDRAETQYF

v_gene: TRBV3-1
j_gene: TRBJ2-5
d_gene: TRBD2
CDR3aa: CASRRTRIQETQYF

v_gene: TRBV7-9
j_gene: TRBJ2-7
d_gene: -
CDR3aa: CASSLGGEVYEQYF

v_gene: TRBV29-1
j_gene: TRBJ1-2
d_gene: TRBD1
CDR3aa: CSAFPGQGNYGYTF

v_gene: TRBV15
j_gene: TRBJ1-2
d_gene: -
CDR3aa: CATSRDLEGTYGYTF

v_gene: TRBV9
j_gene: TRBJ2-5
d_gene: -
CDR3aa: CASSPGGRGSQETQYF

v_gene: TRBV30
j_gene: TRBJ1-6
d_gene: TRBD1
CDR3aa: CASGQGRSPLHF

v_gene: TRBV20-1
j_gene: TRBJ2-5
d_gene: -
CDR3aa: CSGGGLQETQYF

v_gene: TRBV7-2
j_gene: TRBJ1-3
d_gene: -
CDR3aa: CASSFRERAVGTIYF

v_gene: TRBV4-2
j_gene: TRBJ2-5
d_gene: TRBD1
CDR3aa: CASSPLSGTEETQYF

v_gene: TRBV7-9
j_gene: TRBJ1-6
d_gene: -
CDR3aa: CASSHDGPPLHF

v_gene: TRBV7-9
j_gene: TRBJ2-7
d_gene: -
CDR3aa: CASSTSRDGRYEQYF

v_gene: TRBV18
j_gene: TRBJ1-6
d_gene: -
CDR3aa: CASSRGRDSPLHF

v_gene: TRBV11-1
j_gene: TRBJ2-5
d_gene: TRBD2
CDR3aa: CASSSAGGETQYF

v_gene: TRBV6-1
j_gene: TRBJ2-7
d_gene: -
CDR3aa: CASNRNIGLYEQYF

v_gene: TRBV5-1
j_gene: TRBJ2-5
d_gene: TRBD2
CDR3aa: CASSLEPSGGVETQYF

v_gene: TRBV5-1
j_gene: TRBJ1-2
d_gene: TRBD1
CDR3aa: CASSATGANCGYTF

v_gene: TRBV6-2/TRBV6-3
j_gene: TRBJ1-2
d_gene: -
CDR3aa: CASRPAGSNYGYTF

v_gene: TRBV14
j_gene: TRBJ2-7
d_gene: -
CDR3aa: CASSQAQGLYEQYF

v_gene: TRBV6-1
j_gene: TRBJ2-2
d_gene: -
CDR3aa: CASNKLAHGTGAGELFF

v_gene: TRBV14
j_gene: TRBJ2-5
d_gene: -
CDR3aa: CASSRLLEGETQYF

v_gene: TRBV10-3
j_gene: TRBJ1-1
d_gene: -
CDR3aa: CAISDRGLGMGAEAFF

v_gene: TRBV30
j_gene: TRBJ2-7
d_gene: TRBD2
CDR3aa: CAWSPTSGSYEQYF

v_gene: TRBV9
j_gene: TRBJ1-1
d_gene: -
CDR3aa: CASSVGLTRGPLRTEAFF

v_gene: TRBV29-1
j_gene: TRBJ1-1
d_gene: TRBD1
CDR3aa: CSVTGQIDLLVTEAFF

v_gene: TRBV7-3
j_gene: TRBJ2-2
d_gene: -
CDR3aa: CASSSTTTRAGELFF

v_gene: TRBV27
j_gene: TRBJ1-2
d_gene: TRBD1
CDR3aa: CASRGQFDGYTF

v_gene: TRBV19
j_gene: TRBJ1-5
d_gene: -
CDR3aa: CASSTDRQQHF

v_gene: TRBV7-9
j_gene: TRBJ1-1
d_gene: TRBD1
CDR3aa: CASSPGQKNTEAFF